The T cell receptor (beta chain) under discussion was sequenced for a study of identifying expanded T cells in peripheral blood. CDR1 SGHNT and CDR2 YYREEE come from the germline V gene (reference sequence). This CDR3 spans 15 amino acids. Trimming took 0 bases from V and 2 from J, leaving 12 bases between them. Here immunoSEQ multiplex PCR was the method, and the copy in TCRdb shows in-frame clones only, minus some. The data contain 90,000 to 110,000 clones, less than 90% of them singletons. During the collection period, no donor immune events like infections were recorded. Sequenced: blood. The TCR comes from a person between 18 and 69 years old in good health. The rearrangement joins TRBV5-4 to TRBJ2-7; D ambiguous. Here the CDR3 DNA reads TGTGCCAGCAGCTTGGAGTACGGCGCCGCCTACGAGCAGTACTTC. Protein sequence: CASSLEYGAAYEQYF.